The next 26 T cell receptor beta chains were all read from a single sample in a study of blood T cell repertoires in COVID-19. Profiled with immunoSEQ multiplex PCR; TCRdb holds only in-frame clones, not every one. The sample includes about 370,000 clones, roughly nine tenths of them seen just once. The sequenced sample was peripheral blood. The receptors were sampled from a young woman with COVID-19, enrolled during active disease.

The chain couples TRBV6-2 or TRBV6-3 to TRBJ1-5; no clear D. V gave up 0 bases and J gave up 0 bases, with 9 bases separating them. Germline CDR1 and CDR2: MNHEY and SVGEGT. This CDR3 has 16 residues. CDR3 coding DNA: TGTGCCAGCAGTTACTCGATACAAAATAGCAATCAGCCCCAGCATTTT. As protein: CASSYSIQNSNQPQHF.

This clone was seen just once. The CDR3 coding sequence is TGCAGCGTTGGGACAGGGCGATCTGGGGCCAACGTCCTGACTTTC. Translating it yields CSVGTGRSGANVLTF. The rearrangement uses TRBV29-1 and TRBJ2-6; 8 bases align to TRBD1. V gave up 4 bases and J gave up 1 base; unmatched junction bases: 3. The CDR3 has 15 residues. Per the germline V gene, CDR1 is SQVTM and CDR2 is ANQGSEA.

This chain connects TRBV6-4 to TRBJ2-2; unclear D gene. CDR1 is MRHNA, CDR2 SNTAGT, per germline. This CDR3 contains 13 residues. The V end lost 5 bases, the J end lost 5 bases, and 9 bases lay between the germline ends. This CDR3 reads CASSMVETGELFF. CDR3 DNA sequence: TGTGCCAGCAGTATGGTAGAGACCGGGGAGCTGTTTTTT.

V gene TRBV27 combines with J gene TRBJ2-5, with D hard to call. Trimming shortened V by 4 bases and J by 1 base, and 10 bases separated the two germline ends. This CDR3 has 14 residues. CDR1 is MNHEY, CDR2 SMNVEV, per germline (reference sequence). CDR3 region: CASSYAAAQETQYF. The CDR3 coding sequence is TGTGCCAGCAGTTATGCGGCAGCCCAAGAGACCCAGTACTTC.

V usage is TRBV4-3 and J usage is TRBJ2-3; 8 bases agree with TRBD2. V was clipped by 0 bases and J by 4 bases; unmatched bases: 9. The germline CDR1 and CDR2 sequences are LGHNA and YSLEER. The CDR3 totals 17 residues. CDR3 nucleotide sequence: TGCGCCAGCAGCCAAGATGCACGGGAGGGCCGCGCAGATACGCAGTATTTT. Protein sequence: CASSQDAREGRADTQYF.

This sequence joins TRBV7-2 and TRBJ1-2; D is undetermined. This CDR3 has 14 amino acids. Trimming removed 1 base from V and 6 bases from J, with 12 bases in between. CDR1 is SGHTA, CDR2 FQGNSA, per germline. The DNA for the CDR3 is TGTGCCAGCAGCTTAGATAGGAGTGAGAATGGCTACACCTTC. Translating gives CASSLDRSENGYTF.

In the case of this clone: The sample carries other DNA sequences with the same CDR3. CDR3 nucleotide sequence: TGTGCCAGCAGTCTCGGGACAGACAATCAGCCCCAGCATTTT. Amino acids: CASSLGTDNQPQHF. The V and J genes are TRBV28 and TRBJ1-5; 7 bases map to TRBD1. The ends lost 5 bases at V and 3 bases at J; junction bases unmatched: 4. The germline V gene has CDR1 MDHEN and CDR2 SYDVKM. There are 14 residues in the CDR3.

The chain is built from TRBV15 and TRBJ1-1; D perhaps matches TRBD1 (5 bases). The CDR3 has 15 residues. V was trimmed by 1 base and J by 3 bases, leaving 12 bases between them. Germline V gene data show CDR1 as LNHNV and CDR2 as YYDKDF (reference sequence). The chain's CDR3 is CATSRVGGRDTEAFF. Here the CDR3 DNA reads TGTGCCACCAGCAGAGTTGGGGGGAGGGACACTGAAGCTTTCTTT.

This chain uses TRBV19 with TRBJ2-2; no clear D. The V gene lost 6 bases and the J gene lost 4 bases, with 6 bases spanning the gap. Germline V CDR1 and CDR2: LNHDA, SQIVND (reference sequence). The CDR3 contains 12 residues. This CDR3 is CASRPSTGELFF. Written as DNA, the CDR3 is TGTGCCAGTAGGCCTAGCACCGGGGAGCTGTTTTTT.

The chain combines TRBV3-1 (or the pseudogene TRBV3-2) with TRBJ2-3; TRBD2 matches 14 bases. This CDR3 region has 19 residues. With 1 base clipped from V and 1 base from J, the junction kept 7 bases outside the gene matches. The germline V gene has CDR1 LGHDT and CDR2 YNNKEL (reference sequence). The CDR3 loop reads CASSQVGLAGAFGTDTQYF. CDR3 coding DNA: TGTGCCAGCAGCCAAGTGGGACTAGCGGGGGCCTTTGGCACAGATACGCAGTATTTT.

The rearrangement links TRBV4-1 to TRBJ2-5; 13 nucleotides align to TRBD2. The J segment lost 5 bases and the V segment lost 1 base, leaving 10 bases of the junction unmatched. The CDR3 runs to 18 residues. In germline, CDR1 is MGHRA, CDR2 YSYEKL. CDR3: CASSQVGLAGAPYETQYF. The DNA for the CDR3 is TGCGCCAGCAGCCAAGTCGGACTAGCGGGAGCTCCGTATGAGACCCAGTACTTC.

V and J are TRBV12-3 or TRBV12-4 and TRBJ2-7; 7 positions agree with TRBD1. The V and J ends lost 4 bases and 2 bases, in that order; junction bases with no gene match: 2. The CDR3 covers 13 residues. CDR3 in DNA: TGTGCCAGCAGTTCGGGACAGCCCTACGAGCAGTACTTC. Residues: CASSSGQPYEQYF.

CDR3 amino acids: CASSKEGGEPGSTEAFF. CDR3 bases: TGTGCCAGCAGCAAAGAAGGGGGCGAGCCGGGTAGCACTGAAGCTTTCTTT. The chain employs TRBV21-1 and TRBJ1-1; TRBD1 is the table's D call and was not checked against the DNA. TRBV21-1 is an annotated pseudogene. The CDR3 consists of 17 residues.

V and J are TRBV9 and TRBJ2-1, with 8 nucleotides matching TRBD2. This CDR3 has 18 amino acids. Looked up from germline, CDR1 is SGDLS and CDR2 is YYNGEE. V was clipped by 3 bases and J by 8 bases; unmatched bases: 19. The CDR3 nucleotides are TGTGCCAGCAGCGCCTCCATTACACAGCGGGAGTTTCTGTATGAGCAGTTCTTC. It translates to CASSASITQREFLYEQFF. The full variable domain, with the rest looked up from reference TRBV9 and TRBJ2-1, is DSGVTQTPKHLITATGQRVTLRCSPRSGDLSVYWYQQSLDQGLQFLIQYYNGEERAKGNILERFSAQQFPDLHSELNLSSLELGDSALYFCASSASITQREFLYEQFFGPGTRLTVL.

The rearrangement uses TRBV19 and TRBJ2-5, with 11 nucleotides matching TRBD2. CDR3 length: 15 residues. The V segment lost 7 bases and the J segment 0 bases; nucleotides outside the gene matches: 4. Per the germline V gene, CDR1 is LNHDA and CDR2 is SQIVND (reference sequence). CDR3 nucleotide sequence: TGTGCCAGTAACCCTAGCGGGGGGCACCAAGAGACCCAGTACTTC. It yields the protein CASNPSGGHQETQYF.

The rearrangement joins TRBV15 to TRBJ1-2, with 8 bases lining up with TRBD1. The junction had 9 bases not matched to a gene; V was cut back by 5 bases and J by 4 bases. This CDR3 is built from 15 residues. CDR1 is LNHNV, CDR2 YYDKDF, per germline (reference sequence). In DNA, the CDR3 is TGTGCCACCAGCCCTCGACAGGGGATCGGCTATGGCTACACCTTC. Its translation: CATSPRQGIGYGYTF.

The V and J genes are TRBV27 and TRBJ1-5; D is undetermined. Trimming cost V 4 bases and J 6 bases, with 10 bases left between them. The CDR3 has 13 amino acids. Germline V gene lookup returns CDR1 MNHEY and CDR2 SMNVEV (reference sequence). The CDR3 loop reads CASSSTGFQPQHF. The CDR3 DNA reads as TGTGCCAGCAGTTCCACGGGGTTTCAGCCCCAGCATTTT.

This rearrangement joins TRBV29-1 to TRBJ1-1; TRBD1 agrees at 7 bases. The CDR3 length is 13 residues. V lost 5 bases to trimming and J lost 3 bases; unmatched junction nucleotides: 6. Germline lookup yields CDR1 SQVTM and CDR2 ANQGSEA. CDR3: CSVNRGVDTEAFF. CDR3 in DNA: TGCAGCGTTAACAGGGGAGTAGACACTGAAGCTTTCTTT.

CDR3 amino acids: CASSNRDRGDTGELFF. CDR3 in DNA: TGTGCCAGCAGCAACCGGGACAGGGGGGACACCGGGGAGCTGTTTTTT. The chain carries TRBV7-9 and TRBJ2-2; the match to TRBD1 covers 11 bases. CDR3 size: 16 residues. From germline, CDR1 is SEHNR and CDR2 FQNEAQ (reference sequence). Trimming removed 5 bases from V and 3 bases from J; junction bases left unmatched: 5. The full variable domain, rest sourced from reference TRBV7-9 and TRBJ2-2, is DTGVSQNPRHKITKRGQNVTFRCDPISEHNRLYWYRQTLGQGPEFLTYFQNEAQLEKSRLLSDRFSAERPKGSFSTLEIQRTEQGDSAMYLCASSNRDRGDTGELFFGEGSRLTVL.

This chain uses TRBV3-1 (or the pseudogene TRBV3-2) with TRBJ2-5; TRBD1 aligns across 7 bases. CDR1 is LGHDT and CDR2 is YNNKEL in the germline V gene (reference sequence). V dropped 4 bases and J dropped 2; count of bases not matched to a gene: 7. CDR3 length: 15 residues. The CDR3 region is CASSLMTGPQETQYF. The CDR3, as DNA: TGTGCCAGCAGCCTAATGACAGGGCCACAAGAGACCCAGTACTTC.

This sequence joins TRBV28 and TRBJ2-1, with D perhaps TRBD1 (6 bases). This CDR3 region has 16 residues. Trimming stripped 1 base from V and 2 bases from J, with 12 bases between. Germline lookup yields CDR1 MDHEN and CDR2 SYDVKM. The CDR3 DNA sequence: TGTGCCAGCAGTTTATACGTGGGGGCAACCTACAATGAGCAGTTCTTC. Its translation: CASSLYVGATYNEQFF.

This chain joins TRBV29-1 and TRBJ2-3, with 12 bases fitting TRBD2. The CDR3 runs to 14 residues. Unmatched junction bases numbered 5, after V lost 4 bases and J lost 6 bases. Germline CDR1 and CDR2: SQVTM and ANQGSEA. The CDR3 here is CSVGLAGVGDTQYF. The CDR3 bases are TGCAGCGTTGGACTAGCGGGAGTGGGGGATACGCAGTATTTT.

This clone came up once. The chain is built from TRBV6-4 and TRBJ1-1; D perhaps matches TRBD1 (6 bases). The CDR3 is made up of 14 amino acids. The germline V gene encodes CDR1 MRHNA and CDR2 SNTAGT. The V and J ends lost 6 bases and 1 base respectively, with 12 bases between them. CDR3 residues: CASSLSGQNTEAFF. In nucleotides, the CDR3 is TGTGCCAGCAGCCTGTCGGGACAGAACACTGAAGCTTTCTTT.

The chain joins TRBV5-4 to TRBJ2-7; 7 bases are a match to TRBD1. J lost 2 bases, V lost 1 base, and 6 bases had no gene match. In germline, CDR1 is SGHNT, CDR2 YYREEE (reference sequence). There are 15 residues in the CDR3. The CDR3 nucleotides read TGTGCCAGCAGCTTGTTGGGGACAGTCACCTACGAGCAGTACTTC. Translated, it gives CASSLLGTVTYEQYF.

V and J are TRBV28 and TRBJ1-5; D is perhaps TRBD1 (6 bases). V gave up 2 bases and J gave up 4 bases, with 12 bases separating them. The CDR3 consists of 15 residues. Looked up from germline, CDR1 is MDHEN and CDR2 is SYDVKM. CDR3 bases: TGTGCCAGCAGTTTAGGGGGCGGCAGAAATCAGCCCCAGCATTTT. It encodes CASSLGGGRNQPQHF. Supplemented by reference TRBV28 and TRBJ1-5, the full variable domain reads DVKVTQSSRYLVKRTGEKVFLECVQDMDHENMFWYRQDPGLGLRLIYFSYDVKMKEKGDIPEGYSVSREKKERFSLILESASTNQTSMYLCASSLGGGRNQPQHFGDGTRLSIL.

This sequence joins TRBV3-1 (or the pseudogene TRBV3-2) and TRBJ2-1, with D unresolved. With 1 base removed from V and 8 bases from J, the gap between germline ends came to 9 bases. This CDR3 has 13 amino acids. Germline CDR1 and CDR2: LGHDT and YNNKEL (reference sequence). In DNA, the CDR3 is TGTGCCAGCAGCCAAGTCCTAGTCGATGAGCAGTTCTTC. Protein: CASSQVLVDEQFF.